This T cell receptor (beta chain) was found in a study of CD8 T cells in ankylosing spondylitis. TCRdb fed the 5' RACE reads into MiXCR, producing one record per CDR3 protein. Altogether 150,000 or so distinct CDR3 sequences are present, 25% to 35% being singletons, with the ten largest covering around 6%. With 5 bases removed from V and 3 bases from J, the gap between germline ends came to 11 bases. The CDR3 spans 14 residues. Germline CDR1 reads SGHTA; CDR2 reads FQGNSA. V and J are TRBV7-2 and TRBJ1-3; D gene ambiguous. This TCR was recovered from a male donor with ankylosing spondylitis. The sequenced sample consisted of synovial fluid, either unsorted or a sorted T cell fraction (not recorded which). The CDR3 nucleotides read TGTGCCAGCAGCCAAGGTGGGGTTGGAAACACCATATATTTT. It codes for CASSQGGVGNTIYF.